This T cell receptor beta chain came from a study of CD8+CD57+ T cells in acquired aplastic anemia. Study in general: Sorted CD4+ and CD8+ cell DNA averaged approximately 3 ug. Findings and caveats of the study: Patients and controls shared twenty-nine CD8+ CDR3 sequences, highly expressed in patients.

With V trimmed by 5 bases and J by 7 bases, 3 bases remained unmatched. The germline gives CDR1 MNHNS, CDR2 SASEGT. The length of the CDR3 is 12 residues. It was genomic DNA that served as the template for profiling TCR beta VDJ and CDR3. MiXCR, applied by TCRdb to the reads, yields one record per CDR3 protein. The sample lists about 220,000 distinct CDR3 sequences, roughly 35% seen once, with more than 0.95% in the top ten. At least ten counts were recorded for this clonotype. As yet, its antigen is unknown. The origin of this receptor is a human donor in good health, serving as a control. V and J are TRBV6-1 and TRBJ1-2, with 8 nucleotides matching TRBD1. The specimen was sorted CD4+, CD8+, or CD8+CD57+ T cells (not recorded which) from PBMCs. The CDR3 region has the DNA TGTGCCAGCAGTAAACAGGGGGGTGGCTACACCTTC. It specifies CASSKQGGGYTF.